This T cell receptor (beta chain) was recorded in a study of Ad26.COV2.S vaccination and SARS-CoV-2 variants (dated by TCRdb to the early 2020s). Context from the whole study: Donors in the vaccine arm were drawn from COV1001, a phase I-IIa trial of Ad26.COV2.S in healthy adults that was multicentre, randomized, double-blind and placebo-controlled. TCRbeta repertoire sequencing was used to assess the specificity and breadth of SARS-CoV-2-reactive T cell receptors after Ad26.COV2.S vaccination. Trial participants were randomized into five groups of five, in which low-dose or high-dose Ad26.COV2.S was given once or twice, or placebo was given on both occasions. Throughout the experiments and outcome assessment, investigators stayed blinded to trial group allocation. A total of approximately 30 samples were included in the TCR-sequenced set, comprising approximately 20 Ad26.COV2.S vaccine recipients, 5 placebo recipients and 8 SARS-CoV-2 convalescent individuals. Ad26.COV2.S was administered intramuscularly at 5 x 10^10 or 1 x 10^11 viral particles, either as a single shot or as two shots given 56 days apart.

This clone was observed once. Its binding antigen is unknown. No quality values exist for individual bases; no much larger clone is one base distant. From V the trimming removes 0 bases and from J it removes 5 bases, while the gene matches leave 4 bases of the junction unaccounted for. The CDR3 goes from the cysteine to the phenylalanine over 14 residues. This entry keeps only the CDR3 DNA: 42 bases, framed from base 1. CDR1 and CDR2 are read off the germline V gene as SGHRS and YFSETQ. The immunoSEQ Assay was the method used to sequence TCRbeta CDR3 regions. After extraction, genomic DNA underwent amplification by bias-controlled multiplex PCR, followed by high-throughput sequencing. In the authors' own workflow: To quantify the absolute abundance of each unique TCRbeta CDR3 region, sequences were collapsed and filtered. T cell fraction was estimated by normalizing TCRbeta template counts to usable DNA, with usable DNA measured through amplification of reference genes found in all nucleated cells. Repertoire TCRs were annotated as SARS-CoV-2-specific by exact matching of V gene, CDR3 amino acid sequence and J gene to a known reactive TCR set. The reference SARS-CoV-2 TCR set was derived from MIRA and filtered for enrichment in COVID-19-positive ImmuneCODE repertoires, a step that removed public or cross-reactive TCRs. Using the MIRA antigens, annotated TCRs were further analysed by specific ORF or by position within an ORF. Breadth was defined as annotated unique rearrangements over total unique productive rearrangements; depth was the summed frequency of those rearrangements. TCR breadth was compared between groups using two-sided Wilcoxon rank-sum tests. The immuneACCESS repertoire file appears here via TCRdb, limited to in-frame rearrangements. These files lack a portion of the clones; in checked studies, under half of the deficit traces to unresolved V genes, and the cause of the others is not known. V and J calls and clone size are as listed in that table; D and trimming were resolved from the DNA. The sample profile shows 400,000 to 500,000 clones; around 87% of them were found once. The ten top clones hold 3.6% of the sample.

Points the paper makes about the study in general: After vaccination, spike-specific CD8+ and CD4+ T cell responses were reported to show substantial breadth. The study was not powered to compare responses between vaccine doses or regimens. The authors noted that the TCR breadth and depth analyses may have underestimated total T cell responses. Vaccine and placebo recipients had similar non-spike TCR breadth, a finding consistent with the vaccine containing only spike. Ad26.COV2.S recipients had higher spike-specific TCR breadth than placebo recipients (P = 0.0014).

The sample's treatment or condition label is to be understood as: around 19 received Ad26.COV2.S at low or high dose, single or two shots; about five received placebo; per-sample allocation not given. For vaccine and placebo recipients, the sequenced repertoires came from samples collected on day 63 after the first injection. In Cohort 1b, about 27 adults aged 18-55 years were enrolled at a single site in Boston, USA, between 29 July and 7 August 2020. Ad26.COV2.S was a replication-incompetent adenovirus type 26 vector expressing a prefusion-stabilized SARS-CoV-2 spike protein from the original Wuhan strain.

The origin of this receptor is a person between 18 and 65 years old who received the Ad26.COV2.S COVID-19 vaccine or a placebo. The chain was built from TRBV5-1 and TRBJ1-2; 7 of the junction bases match TRBD1. The sample consisted of peripheral blood, taken in a trial of Ad26.COV2.S vaccine versus placebo. DNA sequence: TGCGCCAGCAGCTTGGGACAGGGCTCTTATGGCTACACCTTC. Its coded protein is CASSLGQGSYGYTF.